A single sample gave rise to the 30 T cell receptor beta chains below, sequenced in a study of cytomegalovirus exposure and HLA in healthy donors. The PCR contained 60 Vbeta and 13 Jbeta primers. TCRdb keeps only in-frame clones here, not all; method: immunoSEQ multiplex PCR. The data hold under 150,000 clones, with 70% to 80% observed a single time. What was sequenced was PBMCs. The receptor source for this set is a woman aged 40-49 years in good health and CMV-seropositive.

This clone turned up a few times. V and J are TRBV7-8 and TRBJ2-7, with TRBD1 identical over 8 bases. The CDR3 consists of 15 residues. Losses at the gene ends were 0 bases for V and 7 bases for J; bases not matched to a gene: 8. Germline V gene data show CDR1 as SGHVS and CDR2 as FQNEAQ. As DNA, the CDR3 is TGTGCCAGCAGCTTAGCTAGACAGGGGCTGGGGGAGCAGTACTTC. It is translated as CASSLARQGLGEQYF.

The rearrangement uses TRBV28 and TRBJ2-1; a weak D match, TRBD2 (7 bases). The CDR3 length is 15 residues. Trimming took 5 bases from V and 3 from J, leaving 14 bases between them. In germline, CDR1 is MDHEN, CDR2 SYDVKM. As DNA, the CDR3 is TGTGCCAGCAGTCTCCCGGGGGGCAACTACAATGAGCAGTTCTTC. Translating gives CASSLPGGNYNEQFF.

The chain recombines TRBV6-1 with TRBJ2-3; D possibly corresponds to TRBD1 (5 bases). The CDR3 spans 14 residues. Trimming took off 5 bases at V and 3 bases at J, with 12 bases between the two ends. Germline loops: CDR1 MNHNS, CDR2 SASEGT. In DNA form, the CDR3 reads TGTGCCAGCAGTCTTGGTAGGGGTACAGATACGCAGTATTTT. Encoded protein: CASSLGRGTDTQYF.

This chain connects TRBV10-1 to TRBJ2-7; D remains ambiguous. V was shortened by 0 bases and J by 2 bases, with 8 bases between the two germline ends. This CDR3 spans 14 amino acids. Germline V gene data show CDR1 as WNHNN and CDR2 as SYGVQD (reference sequence). CDR3 loop: CASSESGSPYEQYF. In nucleotides, the CDR3 is TGCGCCAGCAGTGAGTCCGGGTCCCCCTACGAGCAGTACTTC.

The rearrangement uses TRBV28 and TRBJ2-3, with 8 bases identical to TRBD2. The germline CDR1 and CDR2 sequences are MDHEN and SYDVKM. This CDR3 has 18 residues. The V gene end was trimmed by 1 base and the J gene end by 2 bases; junction bases not matched to a gene: 11. CDR3 loop: CASSLSSGYMTITDTQYF. CDR3 in DNA: TGTGCCAGCAGTTTATCTAGCGGGTATATGACTATCACAGATACGCAGTATTTT.

The V call is TRBV9, the J call TRBJ2-5, with 9 bases that match TRBD1. The length of the CDR3 is 15 residues. The V gene end was trimmed by 0 bases and the J gene end by 11 bases; junction bases not matched to a gene: 11. Germline V gene data show CDR1 as SGDLS and CDR2 as YYNGEE. The CDR3 nucleotides read TGTGCCAGCAGCGTAGAGGGGACAGGGTTTACTGTGCAGTACTTC. Translated: CASSVEGTGFTVQYF.

V usage is TRBV7-8 and J usage is TRBJ2-5; 12 bases line up with TRBD1. Unmatched junction bases numbered 4, after V lost 3 bases and J lost 5 bases. Germline CDR1 reads SGHVS; CDR2 reads FQNEAQ. The CDR3 sequence is 15 residues long. In DNA, the CDR3 is TGTGCCAGCAGCTTGAGGGACAGGGGGCTGGAGACCCAGTACTTC. This encodes CASSLRDRGLETQYF.

The chain links TRBV23-1 to TRBJ2-7; D is ambiguous. TRBV23-1 is assigned to the ORF class and has an uncertain function. The CDR3 runs to 10 residues. With 5 bases removed from V and 3 bases from J, the gap between germline ends came to 2 bases. In DNA form, the CDR3 reads TGCGCCAGCAGTTACTACGAGCAGTACTTC. Translated: CASSYYEQYF.

This rearrangement joins TRBV7-9 to TRBJ1-4; D gene ambiguous. The CDR3 is made up of 14 amino acids. Per germline, CDR1 SEHNR and CDR2 FQNEAQ (reference sequence). The ends were cut back, 3 bases at V and 8 bases at J, with 13 bases in the middle. CDR3 protein: CASSFMEVGEKLFF. The CDR3 coding sequence is TGTGCCAGCAGCTTCATGGAGGTTGGGGAAAAACTGTTTTTT.

This clone occurred a few times. The chain joins TRBV11-3 to TRBJ2-1, with 10 positions matching TRBD2. Germline V gene lookup returns CDR1 SGHNT and CDR2 YENEEA. After removal of 4 bases from V and 4 bases from J, the junction contained 4 bases not matched to a gene. The CDR3 runs 15 residues. CDR3 nucleotides: TGTGCCAGCAGCTCCGGGACTAGCGTTTACAATGAGCAGTTCTTC. Protein product: CASSSGTSVYNEQFF.

CDR3: CASSLNGSPYNEQFF. The CDR3 nucleotides are TGTGCCAGCAGCTTAAACGGGAGCCCCTACAATGAGCAGTTCTTC. The V gene is TRBV5-8, the J gene TRBJ2-1; tentatively, D is TRBD2 (6 bases). The V gene's germline CDR1 is SGHTS and CDR2 YDEGEE. This CDR3 is built from 15 residues. V dropped 2 bases and J dropped 2 bases, with 11 bases sitting between them.

The table lists this clone with a few counts. The chain has TRBV7-9 and TRBJ1-1, with 8 bases that match TRBD1. This CDR3 contains 14 residues. J gave up 7 bases and V 4 bases, and 8 bases lay outside the gene matches. The germline V gene encodes CDR1 SEHNR and CDR2 FQNEAQ (reference sequence). The CDR3 coding sequence is TGTGCCAGCAGCTACTACGCGGGACAGGTTGAAGCTTTCTTT. Its translation: CASSYYAGQVEAFF.

The chain carries TRBV27 and TRBJ1-5, with no clear D. In germline, CDR1 is MNHEY, CDR2 SMNVEV (reference sequence). CDR3 size: 13 residues. V dropped 8 bases and J dropped 0 bases, with 8 bases sitting between them. The DNA for the CDR3 is TGTGCCAGCGGAGGTTATAGCAATCAGCCCCAGCATTTT. As protein: CASGGYSNQPQHF.

The chain recombines TRBV21-1 with TRBJ1-1; the table names TRBD1, a call not compared with the DNA. TRBV21-1 is a pseudogene. This CDR3 contains 16 residues. The CDR3 bases are TGTGCCAGCACTAACGTACAGGGGCTTGCTCGAACTGAAGCTTTCTTT. Its protein product is CASTNVQGLARTEAFF.

This clone showed up just a few times. CDR3 loop: CASRYGVGYEQYF. The CDR3 coding sequence is TGTGCCAGCCGCTACGGGGTGGGCTACGAGCAGTACTTC. The chain joins TRBV6-6 to TRBJ2-7; D possibly corresponds to TRBD2 (5 bases). V was cut by 8 bases and J by 3 bases, with 14 bases left in between. This CDR3 has 13 residues. The germline V gene has CDR1 MNHNY and CDR2 SVGAGI (reference sequence).

This clone was seen once. The chain couples TRBV15 to TRBJ1-6, with TRBD1 as a possible D gene (5 bases). Germline assignment: CDR1 LNHNV and CDR2 YYDKDF (reference sequence). V was cut by 0 bases and J by 8 bases, with 11 bases left in between. The CDR3 is 15 amino acids. CDR3 sequence reads: CATSRDVAGYSPLHF. The DNA for the CDR3 is TGTGCCACCAGCAGAGATGTGGCAGGGTATTCACCCCTCCACTTT.

The V and J genes are TRBV5-6 and TRBJ2-2; a weak D match, TRBD2 (6 bases). Germline values: CDR1 SGHDT, CDR2 YYEEEE. The CDR3 has 13 amino acids. V shed 5 bases and J shed 6 bases, with 11 bases lying between them. CDR3 bases: TGTGCCAGCAGAACGGGACTTGCCGGGGAGCTGTTTTTT. Translation: CASRTGLAGELFF.

This clone was seen a single time. The chain couples TRBV25-1 to TRBJ2-2; D is ambiguous. V was shortened by 8 bases and J by 6 bases, with 13 bases between the two germline ends. There are 13 residues in the CDR3. Germline V gene lookup returns CDR1 MGHDK and CDR2 SYGVNS. CDR3 residues: CASAEFPAGELFF. CDR3 DNA: TGTGCCAGCGCGGAATTCCCAGCCGGGGAGCTGTTTTTT.

This chain connects TRBV11-1 to TRBJ1-1; TRBD1 is a possible D gene (5 bases). The germline V and J ends were trimmed by 6 bases and 3 bases, with 14 bases remaining between them. The germline V gene has CDR1 SGHAT and CDR2 FQDESV (reference sequence). The CDR3 has 14 residues. CDR3 sequence reads: CASSFGGSDTEAFF. CDR3 coding DNA: TGTGCCAGCAGTTTCGGGGGAAGCGACACTGAAGCTTTCTTT.

This chain uses TRBV4-1 with TRBJ2-7; D might be TRBD2 (6 bases). The CDR3 has 15 residues. CDR1 MGHRA and CDR2 YSYEKL come from the germline V gene. V lost 3 bases and J 3 bases, leaving 15 bases between the germline ends. CDR3 in amino acids: CASSQTPGLYYEQYF. DNA for the CDR3: TGCGCCAGCAGCCAGACACCGGGACTTTACTACGAGCAGTACTTC.

In this sample, this clone turned up a few times. The chain employs TRBV6-5 and TRBJ1-1; TRBD1 is a possible D gene (5 bases). V was shortened by 0 bases and J by 4 bases, with 6 bases between the two germline ends. Germline V gives CDR1 MNHEY, CDR2 SVGAGI. The CDR3 is made up of 13 amino acids. The CDR3 DNA reads as TGTGCCAGCAGTTACTCGGGGGGCACTGAAGCTTTCTTT. Its translation is CASSYSGGTEAFF.

V gene TRBV28 combines with J gene TRBJ2-7; TRBD2 matches 7 bases. V lost 8 bases, J lost 4 bases, and 11 bases stayed unmatched. Per the germline V gene, CDR1 is MDHEN and CDR2 is SYDVKM. CDR3 length equals 14 residues. The CDR3 spells CASGAGREAYEQYF. CDR3 sequence (DNA): TGTGCCAGCGGGGCGGGGAGGGAAGCATACGAGCAGTACTTC.

Details on this clone: It differs at one base from a far larger clone, so likely a read error. This chain connects TRBV5-1 to TRBJ2-7; D is unresolved. V gave up 2 bases and J gave up 0 bases, with 12 bases separating them. The CDR3 sequence is 15 residues long. Germline values: CDR1 SGHRS, CDR2 YFSETQ. The chain's CDR3 is CASSLRQSNSYEQYF. Written as DNA, the CDR3 is TGCGCCAGCAGCTTACGACAATCTAACTCCTACGAGCAGTACTTC.

This sequence joins TRBV16 and TRBJ1-5, with TRBD1 matching 8 bases. Trimming took 1 base from V and 4 from J; bases not matched to a gene: 6. The CDR3 totals 16 residues. Per germline, CDR1 KGHSY and CDR2 FQNENV. Here the CDR3 DNA reads TGTGCCAGCAGCCAATGGGGACAGGTGGGAAATCAGCCCCAGCATTTT. It specifies CASSQWGQVGNQPQHF.

The rearrangement links TRBV6-1 to TRBJ1-1; D possibly corresponds to TRBD1 (5 bases). The CDR3 is 13 amino acids. Germline lookup yields CDR1 MNHNS and CDR2 SASEGT. V was cut by 5 bases and J by 6 bases, with 13 bases left in between. CDR3 coding DNA: TGTGCCAGCAGTCTACCGGGACTGCCTGAAGCTTTCTTT. Translation gives CASSLPGLPEAFF.

This clone was recorded once. The chain links TRBV6-6 to TRBJ2-1; 9 nucleotides line up with TRBD2. Looked up from germline, CDR1 is MNHNY and CDR2 is SVGAGI (reference sequence). The CDR3 length is 16 residues. J gave up 9 bases and V 5 bases, and 14 bases lay outside the gene matches. The CDR3 here is CASSQRGLAGASEQFF. The CDR3 DNA reads as TGTGCCAGCAGTCAAAGGGGGTTAGCGGGGGCCAGTGAGCAGTTCTTC.

This rearrangement joins TRBV2 to TRBJ2-5; a possible D gene is TRBD1 (5 bases). CDR1 is SNHLY and CDR2 is FYNNEI in the germline V gene. V was clipped by 6 bases and J by 4 bases, with 18 bases between them. CDR3 length: 15 residues. The CDR3 bases are TGTGCCAGCAGGATATTCAGGGAAATGGGAGAGACCCAGTACTTC. As protein: CASRIFREMGETQYF.

The DNA for the CDR3 is TGTGCCAGCAGCTTGGGCGGGGGGGCCTCCTACAATGAGCAGTTCTTC. As protein: CASSLGGGASYNEQFF. The genes are TRBV5-4 and TRBJ2-1; 9 bases are shared with TRBD2. This CDR3 region has 16 residues. V gave up 0 bases and J gave up 0 bases; unmatched junction bases: 1. Germline values: CDR1 SGHNT, CDR2 YYREEE (reference sequence).

J is TRBJ2-1 and V is TRBV7-3; 11 bases agree with TRBD2. CDR3 length: 15 residues. CDR1 is SGHTA, CDR2 FQGTGA, per germline. The J segment lost 8 bases and the V segment lost 2 bases, leaving 5 bases of the junction unmatched. The CDR3 region is CASSLGTSGSYEQFF. The CDR3 DNA sequence: TGTGCCAGCAGCTTAGGCACTAGCGGGAGCTATGAGCAGTTCTTC. Full variable domain (rest looked up from reference TRBV7-3 and TRBJ2-1): GAGVSQTPSNKVTEKGKYVELRCDPISGHTALYWYRQSLGQGPEFLIYFQGTGAADDSGLPNDRFFAVRPEGSVSTLKIQRTERGDSAVYLCASSLGTSGSYEQFFGPGTRLTVL.

The chain carries TRBV6-5 and TRBJ2-7; D gene uncertain. Trimming removed 0 bases from V and 2 bases from J, with 11 bases in between. CDR3 length: 15 residues. From germline, CDR1 is MNHEY and CDR2 SVGAGI. Here the CDR3 DNA reads TGTGCCAGCAGTTACTCTCCAGCGCCGGCCTACGAGCAGTACTTC. Its translation is CASSYSPAPAYEQYF.